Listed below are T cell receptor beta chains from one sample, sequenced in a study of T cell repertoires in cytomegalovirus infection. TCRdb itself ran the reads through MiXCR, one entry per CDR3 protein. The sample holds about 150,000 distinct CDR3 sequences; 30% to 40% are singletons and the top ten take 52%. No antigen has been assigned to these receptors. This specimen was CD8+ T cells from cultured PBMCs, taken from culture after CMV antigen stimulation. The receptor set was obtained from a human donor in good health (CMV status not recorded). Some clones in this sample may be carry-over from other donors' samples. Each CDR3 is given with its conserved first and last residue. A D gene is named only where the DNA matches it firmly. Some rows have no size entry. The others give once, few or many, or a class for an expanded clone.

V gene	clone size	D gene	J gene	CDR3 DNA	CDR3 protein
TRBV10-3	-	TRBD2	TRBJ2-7	TGTGCCATCAGTGATCTAGCGGGGGCACCTTCCTACGAGCAGTACTTC	CAISDLAGAPSYEQYF
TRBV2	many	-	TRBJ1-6	TGTGCCAGCAGTGAAAGGCAGGGATCGGCACCCCTCCACTTT	CASSERQGSAPLHF
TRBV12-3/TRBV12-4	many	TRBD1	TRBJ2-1	TGTGCCAGCAGTTTGAAGGGGGCTCATGGAAATGAGCAGTTCTTC	CASSLKGAHGNEQFF
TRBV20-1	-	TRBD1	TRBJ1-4	TGCATCCCGCAGGGGGCAGAAGCTAATGAAAAACTGTTTTTT	CIPQGAEANEKLFF
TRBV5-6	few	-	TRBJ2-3	TGTGCCAGCAGCTTGAGTCAGGGAACAGATACGCAGTATTTT	CASSLSQGTDTQYF
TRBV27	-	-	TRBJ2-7	TGTGCCAGCAGTCCCCAATGGGGCCAGAGGTACGAGCAGTACTTC	CASSPQWGQRYEQYF
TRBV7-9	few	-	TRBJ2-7	TGTGCCAGCAGCTCGTCGCAGGGTCTCTCCTACGAGCAGTACTTC	CASSSSQGLSYEQYF
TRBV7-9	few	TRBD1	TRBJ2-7	TGTGCCAGCAGCGTGGACAGGGGAATGAGATCCTACGAGCAGTACTTC	CASSVDRGMRSYEQYF
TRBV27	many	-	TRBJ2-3	TGTGCCATCGCCGCTGGCACAGGTAACACAGATACGCAGTATTTT	CAIAAGTGNTDTQYF
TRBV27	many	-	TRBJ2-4	TGTGCCAGCAGTCCCCAAAGCCTAGCCAAAAACATTCAGTACTTC	CASSPQSLAKNIQYF
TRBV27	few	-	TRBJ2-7	TGTGCCAGCAGTTTAGGGTTATGGTACGAGCAGTACTTC	CASSLGLWYEQYF
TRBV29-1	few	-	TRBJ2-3	TGCAGCGTTGGGGGTCTAGATACGCAGTATTTT	CSVGGLDTQYF
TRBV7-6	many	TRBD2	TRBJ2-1	TGTGCCAGCAGCACCGGGACTAGCGGGGGCCATGAGCAGTTCTTC	CASSTGTSGGHEQFF
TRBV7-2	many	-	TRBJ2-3	TGTGCCAGCAGCTCCGGCGGGGATACGCAGTATTTT	CASSSGGDTQYF
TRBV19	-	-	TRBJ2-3	TGTGCCAGTAGTATCGGAGTGGGAGATACGCAGTATTTT	CASSIGVGDTQYF
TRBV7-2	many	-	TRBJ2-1	TGTGCCAGCACCGCTTGGCAGGGGGGCTACAATGAGCAGTTCTTC	CASTAWQGGYNEQFF
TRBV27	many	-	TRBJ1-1	TGTGCCAGTAGTCTAGGAGGGAACACTGAAGCTTTCTTT	CASSLGGNTEAFF
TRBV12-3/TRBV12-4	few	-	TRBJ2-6	TGTGCCAGCACCCCGCCCGAGGGTGGGGGGGCCAACGTCCTGACTTTC	CASTPPEGGGANVLTF
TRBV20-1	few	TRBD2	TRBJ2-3	TGCAGTGCTAGCGGAGCGGGGGGTAGCACAGATACGCAGTATTTT	CSASGAGGSTDTQYF
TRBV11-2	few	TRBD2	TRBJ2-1	TGTGCCAGCAGCCAAGAGCGGGGGCCCTACGATGAGCAGTTCTTC	CASSQERGPYDEQFF
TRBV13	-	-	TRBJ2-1	TGTGCCAGCAGCTCCCAAGGCTTTAGCTCCTACAATGAGCAGTTCTTC	CASSSQGFSSYNEQFF
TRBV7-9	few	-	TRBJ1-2	TGTGCCAGCAGCTTATTCGGGGGCGCGGAGGACCCCTATGGCTACACCTTC	CASSLFGGAEDPYGYTF
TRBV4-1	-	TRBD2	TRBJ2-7	TGCGCCAGCAGCCAAGCCGTAGCGGGGGGCAACTACGAGCAGTACTTC	CASSQAVAGGNYEQYF